Listed below are T cell receptor beta chains from one sample, sequenced in a study of shared clonotypes between healthy human individuals. Profiled with immunoSEQ multiplex PCR; TCRdb holds only in-frame clones, not every one. The data show some 1,600,000 clones, approximately 98% seen once. The sample was naive CD4+ T cells sorted from blood. These receptors were collected from a man aged 30 to 39 in good health. Each CDR3 is given with its conserved first and last residue. D genes are given only for firm matches. A row's size may be missing; if present it is once, few, many or a size class.

clone size: -
V gene: TRBV29-1
CDR3 length: 11
D gene: -
J gene: TRBJ2-7
CDR3 protein: CSVAGVNEQYF
CDR3 DNA: TGCAGCGTTGCCGGAGTAAACGAGCAGTACTTC

clone size: -
V gene: TRBV27
CDR3 length: 14
D gene: -
J gene: TRBJ1-2
CDR3 protein: CASSWGGPAYGYTF
CDR3 DNA: TGTGCCAGCAGTTGGGGAGGACCAGCCTATGGCTACACCTTC

clone size: -
V gene: TRBV5-8
CDR3 length: 13
D gene: -
J gene: TRBJ2-5
CDR3 protein: CASEPGRKETQYF
CDR3 DNA: TGTGCCAGCGAACCAGGCCGTAAAGAGACCCAGTACTTC

clone size: -
V gene: TRBV30
CDR3 length: 15
D gene: TRBD2
J gene: TRBJ2-1
CDR3 protein: CAWRLGTSLQGEQFF
CDR3 DNA: TGTGCCTGGAGGCTAGGGACTAGCCTCCAGGGTGAGCAGTTCTTC

clone size: -
V gene: TRBV18
CDR3 length: 16
D gene: -
J gene: TRBJ1-4
CDR3 protein: CASSPLGGSSNEKLFF
CDR3 DNA: TGTGCCAGCTCACCTCTGGGGGGCTCGTCTAATGAAAAACTGTTTTTT

clone size: -
V gene: TRBV2
CDR3 length: 14
D gene: -
J gene: TRBJ2-1
CDR3 protein: CASKSEPSYNEQFF
CDR3 DNA: TGTGCCAGCAAATCGGAGCCCTCCTACAATGAGCAGTTCTTC

clone size: once
V gene: TRBV18
CDR3 length: 16
D gene: -
J gene: TRBJ2-1
CDR3 protein: CASSPSGLALSNEQFF
CDR3 DNA: TGTGCCAGCTCACCCTCCGGGCTAGCGCTGTCCAATGAGCAGTTCTTC

clone size: -
V gene: TRBV9
CDR3 length: 17
D gene: -
J gene: TRBJ1-3
CDR3 protein: CASSESKWGRIGNTIYF
CDR3 DNA: TGTGCCAGCAGCGAATCGAAGTGGGGGCGAATAGGAAACACCATATATTTT

clone size: -
V gene: TRBV11-2
CDR3 length: 18
D gene: TRBD2
J gene: TRBJ2-2
CDR3 protein: CASSSTLRSGRLTGELFF
CDR3 DNA: TGTGCCAGCAGCTCCACGCTCCGTAGCGGGAGGTTGACCGGGGAGCTGTTTTTT

clone size: -
V gene: TRBV6-5
CDR3 length: 15
D gene: -
J gene: TRBJ2-7
CDR3 protein: CASSRSGTSSHEQYF
CDR3 DNA: TGTGCCAGCAGTCGTTCCGGGACTTCTTCCCACGAGCAGTACTTC

clone size: -
V gene: TRBV28
CDR3 length: 12
D gene: -
J gene: TRBJ1-1
CDR3 protein: CASRDMNTEAFF
CDR3 DNA: TGTGCCAGCCGGGATATGAACACTGAAGCTTTCTTT

clone size: -
V gene: TRBV5-1
CDR3 length: 16
D gene: -
J gene: TRBJ2-1
CDR3 protein: CASSSRGSSSYNEQFF
CDR3 DNA: TGCGCCAGCAGCTCGAGGGGCTCCAGCTCCTACAATGAGCAGTTCTTC

clone size: -
V gene: TRBV19
CDR3 length: 12
D gene: -
J gene: TRBJ2-7
CDR3 protein: CASSSTSYEQYF
CDR3 DNA: TGTGCCAGTAGTAGTACGAGCTACGAGCAGTACTTC

clone size: -
V gene: TRBV18
CDR3 length: 15
D gene: -
J gene: TRBJ2-3
CDR3 protein: CASSPSQVGTDTQYF
CDR3 DNA: TGTGCCAGCTCACCATCCCAGGTTGGCACAGATACGCAGTATTTT

clone size: -
V gene: TRBV7-8
CDR3 length: 15
D gene: TRBD1
J gene: TRBJ1-5
CDR3 protein: CASSTTGGRNQPQHF
CDR3 DNA: TGTGCCAGCAGCACAACAGGGGGACGCAATCAGCCCCAGCATTTT

clone size: -
V gene: TRBV9
CDR3 length: 14
D gene: -
J gene: TRBJ1-3
CDR3 protein: CASSVMSSGNTIYF
CDR3 DNA: TGTGCCAGCAGCGTTATGTCCTCTGGAAACACCATATATTTT

clone size: -
V gene: TRBV5-1
CDR3 length: 16
D gene: TRBD2
J gene: TRBJ2-3
CDR3 protein: CASSLGREGQGYTQYF
CDR3 DNA: TGCGCCAGCAGCTTAGGGCGGGAGGGCCAAGGGTATACGCAGTATTTT

clone size: -
V gene: TRBV7-9
CDR3 length: 18
D gene: TRBD1
J gene: TRBJ1-2
CDR3 protein: CASSQKSGTGHSNYGYTF
CDR3 DNA: TGTGCCAGCAGCCAAAAATCCGGGACAGGGCACTCTAACTATGGCTACACCTTC

clone size: -
V gene: TRBV4-1
CDR3 length: 21
D gene: TRBD2
J gene: TRBJ2-3
CDR3 protein: CASSQDKGGLAGGRGTDTQYF
CDR3 DNA: TGCGCCAGCAGCCAAGATAAGGGAGGACTAGCGGGAGGAAGGGGCACAGATACGCAGTATTTT

clone size: -
V gene: TRBV4-2
CDR3 length: 16
D gene: TRBD2
J gene: TRBJ2-7
CDR3 protein: CASSQDRLARSYEQYF
CDR3 DNA: TGTGCCAGCAGCCAAGATAGACTAGCTCGCTCCTACGAGCAGTACTTC

clone size: -
V gene: TRBV4-2
CDR3 length: 16
D gene: TRBD2
J gene: TRBJ2-1
CDR3 protein: CASSQDGLAGYNEQFF
CDR3 DNA: TGTGCCAGCAGCCAAGATGGGCTAGCGGGCTACAATGAGCAGTTCTTC

clone size: -
V gene: TRBV18
CDR3 length: 16
D gene: TRBD1
J gene: TRBJ1-2
CDR3 protein: CASSPIIGKGAYGYTF
CDR3 DNA: TGTGCCAGCTCACCTATTATCGGAAAGGGGGCATATGGCTACACCTTC

clone size: -
V gene: TRBV5-1
CDR3 length: 12
D gene: -
J gene: TRBJ2-1
CDR3 protein: CASSLEIDEQFF
CDR3 DNA: TGCGCCAGCAGCTTGGAAATCGATGAGCAGTTCTTC

clone size: -
V gene: TRBV4-1
CDR3 length: 15
D gene: TRBD1
J gene: TRBJ1-2
CDR3 protein: CASSQEGTGSYGYTF
CDR3 DNA: TGCGCCAGCAGCCAAGAGGGGACAGGGAGCTATGGCTACACCTTC

clone size: -
V gene: TRBV7-2
CDR3 length: 14
D gene: -
J gene: TRBJ2-2
CDR3 protein: CASSRDRNTGELFF
CDR3 DNA: TGTGCCAGCAGCCGTGACCGGAACACCGGGGAGCTGTTTTTT

clone size: -
V gene: TRBV7-9
CDR3 length: 13
D gene: -
J gene: TRBJ2-1
CDR3 protein: CASSLPGNSEQFF
CDR3 DNA: TGTGCCAGCAGCTTGCCAGGGAATAGTGAGCAGTTCTTC

clone size: -
V gene: TRBV9
CDR3 length: 14
D gene: -
J gene: TRBJ1-5
CDR3 protein: CASSDSGGDQPQHF
CDR3 DNA: TGTGCCAGCAGCGATTCCGGGGGAGATCAGCCCCAGCATTTT

clone size: -
V gene: TRBV7-6
CDR3 length: 14
D gene: -
J gene: TRBJ2-3
CDR3 protein: CASSLGEGTDTQYF
CDR3 DNA: TGTGCCAGCAGCTTAGGCGAGGGAACAGATACGCAGTATTTT

clone size: -
V gene: TRBV25-1
CDR3 length: 16
D gene: TRBD1
J gene: TRBJ2-2
CDR3 protein: CASSAGQGGGTGELFF
CDR3 DNA: TGTGCCAGCAGTGCAGGACAGGGGGGAGGCACCGGGGAGCTGTTTTTT

clone size: -
V gene: TRBV27
CDR3 length: 14
D gene: -
J gene: TRBJ2-1
CDR3 protein: CASRPPWSYNEQFF
CDR3 DNA: TGTGCCAGCAGACCCCCCTGGTCCTACAATGAGCAGTTCTTC

clone size: -
V gene: TRBV12-1
CDR3 length: 13
D gene: -
J gene: TRBJ2-7
CDR3 protein: CASSFAHCHEQYF
CDR3 DNA: TGTGCCAGCAGCTTTGCCCACTGCCACGAGCAGTACTTC

clone size: -
V gene: TRBV10-3
CDR3 length: 18
D gene: TRBD2
J gene: TRBJ2-1
CDR3 protein: CAISDMGLAVSSYNEQFF
CDR3 DNA: TGTGCCATCAGTGATATGGGACTAGCGGTTTCCTCCTACAATGAGCAGTTCTTC

clone size: -
V gene: TRBV18
CDR3 length: 16
D gene: -
J gene: TRBJ2-2
CDR3 protein: CASSPITGSNTGELFF
CDR3 DNA: TGTGCCAGCTCACCAATAACAGGCTCTAACACCGGGGAGCTGTTTTTT

clone size: -
V gene: TRBV28
CDR3 length: 15
D gene: -
J gene: TRBJ1-1
CDR3 protein: CASSLRVTVNTEAFF
CDR3 DNA: TGTGCCAGCAGTTTAAGGGTCACCGTGAACACTGAAGCTTTCTTT